This T cell receptor beta chain was sequenced in a study of blood T cell repertoires in COVID-19. Study-level information: The cDNA or gDNA used as material had been derived from T cells, B-cell-depleted T cells, or PBMCs.

Measured with immunoSEQ multiplex PCR; TCRdb has only the in-frame clones, and not every one. The sample yields about 160,000 clones, about 80% seen once. This TCR derives from a man aged 65 to 85 with acute or convalescent COVID-19. The sequenced material came from peripheral blood.

The CDR3 loop reads CASSLWTGGKEDEQFF. CDR3 coding DNA: TGCGCCAGCAGCTTATGGACAGGGGGTAAAGAGGATGAGCAGTTCTTC. The chain employs TRBV5-1 and TRBJ2-1; 10 positions agree with TRBD1. J gave up 8 bases and V 2 bases, and 10 bases lay outside the gene matches. Per germline, CDR1 SGHRS and CDR2 YFSETQ. The CDR3 length is 16 residues.